The 30 T cell receptor beta chains below come from one sample, sequenced in a study of identical twins. TCRdb recomputed calls from the 5' RACE reads with MiXCR, one row per CDR3 protein. This table holds around 510,000 distinct CDR3 sequences, 14% found once. The sample also formed part of further work on yellow fever vaccine responses in identical twins.

Sequenced: CD4+ T cells sorted from blood. These receptors originate from a woman between 18 and 29 years old in good health.

This rearrangement joins TRBV20-1 to TRBJ1-6; D call uncertain. The CDR3 is made up of 14 amino acids. V lost 1 base and J lost 5, with 9 bases in between. CDR1 is DFQATT and CDR2 is SNEGSKA in the germline V gene (reference sequence). CDR3 coding DNA: TGCAGTGCTAGAGTACGGCCGGATAATTCACCCCTCCACTTT. It encodes CSARVRPDNSPLHF.

This sequence joins TRBV7-2 and TRBJ2-4; 9 nucleotides line up with TRBD1. The V gene end was trimmed by 1 base and the J gene end by 4 bases; junction bases not matched to a gene: 2. The germline V gene has CDR1 SGHTA and CDR2 FQGNSA. The CDR3 spans 15 residues. The CDR3 reads CASSLGGTGKNIQYF. CDR3 DNA sequence: TGTGCCAGCAGCTTAGGGGGGACAGGGAAAAACATTCAGTACTTC.

CDR3 amino acids: CSASVTGRTDTQYF. In DNA, the CDR3 is TGCAGTGCTAGCGTTACGGGGCGCACAGATACGCAGTATTTT. The chain links TRBV20-1 to TRBJ2-3; the D call may be TRBD1 or TRBD2 (5 bases each). CDR1 and CDR2 (germline): DFQATT, SNEGSKA (reference sequence). The V end lost 3 bases, the J end lost 1 base, and 11 bases lay between the germline ends. This CDR3 has 14 amino acids.

This clonotype has only a few counts. CDR3 sequence: CASSLALAGGRQTQYF. CDR3 nucleotide sequence: TGTGCCAGCAGCTTAGCACTAGCGGGAGGGAGGCAGACCCAGTACTTC. This chain connects TRBV11-2 to TRBJ2-5; 13 bases map to TRBD2. Per the germline V gene, CDR1 is SGHAT and CDR2 is FQNNGV. The CDR3 is 16 amino acids. V dropped 1 base and J dropped 6; count of bases not matched to a gene: 5.

The chain recombines TRBV12-3 or TRBV12-4 with TRBJ2-5; the match to TRBD1 covers 7 bases. The CDR3 covers 13 residues. V shed 2 bases, J shed 7 bases, and the junction held 4 bases outside the gene matches. The CDR3 DNA follows: TGTGCCAGCAGTTTAAGTGAGGGGGCGACCCAGTACTTC. Amino acids: CASSLSEGATQYF.

This clonotype was detected a few times. This chain links TRBV28 with TRBJ1-2, with 9 bases fitting TRBD1. The V segment lost 6 bases and the J segment 6 bases; nucleotides outside the gene matches: 14. The germline CDR1 and CDR2 sequences are MDHEN and SYDVKM. The CDR3 extends over 16 amino acids. Here the CDR3 DNA reads TGTGCCAGCAGGTCTCCCGGGACAGGGAGGCGAAATGGCTACACCTTC. This gives the protein CASRSPGTGRRNGYTF.

The V gene is TRBV7-2, the J gene TRBJ2-4; 8 bases fit TRBD1. The V gene end was trimmed by 5 bases and the J gene end by 8 bases; junction bases not matched to a gene: 8. Germline V gene data show CDR1 as SGHTA and CDR2 as FQGNSA. The length of the CDR3 is 14 residues. CDR3 protein: CASSLDRGWDIQYF. DNA for the CDR3: TGTGCCAGCAGCCTAGACAGGGGATGGGACATTCAGTACTTC.

This clonotype showed up just a few times. This sequence joins TRBV19 and TRBJ1-2, with 10 bases matching TRBD1. V was pared by 3 bases and J by 8 bases, with 9 bases of the junction left unmatched. CDR3 length equals 15 residues. Germline V gene data show CDR1 as LNHDA and CDR2 as SQIVND (reference sequence). In nucleotides, the CDR3 is TGTGCCAGTAGTATGGTGGGACAGGGGTATGACGGCTACACCTTC. As protein: CASSMVGQGYDGYTF.

The chain couples TRBV5-1 to TRBJ2-1; no reliable D call. The V gene's germline CDR1 is SGHRS and CDR2 YFSETQ. Deletions cut 0 bases from V and 4 bases from J, with 14 bases between. CDR3 length: 16 residues. CDR3 loop: CASSLAPDTSYNEQFF. The CDR3 DNA sequence: TGCGCCAGCAGCTTGGCTCCCGACACCAGTTACAATGAGCAGTTCTTC.

In its sample, this clonotype was seen many times. The chain carries TRBV5-1 and TRBJ2-2; 11 bases agree with TRBD1. Looked up from germline, CDR1 is SGHRS and CDR2 is YFSETQ. Trimming took 4 bases from V and 2 from J; bases not matched to a gene: 4. The CDR3 has 16 residues. CDR3 sequence reads: CASSPGQGANTGELFF. CDR3 nucleotides: TGCGCCAGCAGCCCAGGACAGGGGGCAAACACCGGGGAGCTGTTTTTT.

This clonotype turned up a few times. The chain couples TRBV5-1 to TRBJ2-3, with D maybe TRBD2 (6 bases). Germline CDR1 and CDR2: SGHRS and YFSETQ. V was pared by 4 bases and J by 1 base, with 13 bases between. This CDR3 comprises 15 residues. The CDR3 region is CASSKTRWGTDTQYF. As DNA, the CDR3 is TGCGCCAGCAGCAAGACTAGATGGGGCACAGATACGCAGTATTTT. Full variable domain (missing parts from reference TRBV5-1 and TRBJ2-3): KAGVTQTPRYLIKTRGQQVTLSCSPISGHRSVSWYQQTPGQGLQFLFEYFSETQRNKGNFPGRFSGRQFSNSRSEMNVSTLELGDSALYLCASSKTRWGTDTQYFGPGTRLTVL.

Regarding this clonotype: This may come from a read error, since a much larger clone is one base off. Because the CDR3 is missing its conserved closing phenylalanine or tryptophan, this is likely a read error. This chain links TRBV6-1 with TRBJ1-2; 9 bases match TRBD1. Germline loops: CDR1 MNHNS, CDR2 SASEGT. The CDR3 sequence is 15 residues long. With V trimmed by 6 bases and J by 7 bases, 12 bases remained unmatched. The CDR3 loop is CASSIGTGGLRGYTL. The CDR3 bases are TGTGCCAGCAGCATAGGCACAGGGGGCCTCCGTGGCTACACCTTA.

The chain is built from TRBV27 and TRBJ2-3; D is ambiguous. Germline CDR1 MNHEY, CDR2 SMNVEV (reference sequence). Trimming removed 4 bases at V and 1 base at J, with 9 bases between. CDR3 length: 14 amino acids. The CDR3 bases are TGTGCCAGCAGTTGGATCGCAGGCACAGATACGCAGTATTTT. This encodes CASSWIAGTDTQYF.

V gene TRBV20-1 combines with J gene TRBJ2-5, with D perhaps given as TRBD1 or TRBD2 (6 bases each). CDR3 length: 14 amino acids. Trimming left V 8 bases short and J 4 bases short, with 20 bases between. CDR1 and CDR2 from the germline V gene are DFQATT and SNEGSKA (reference sequence). CDR3 bases: TGCAGTTCACTTACAGGGACGGGAGTAGAGACCCAGTACTTC. Its protein product is CSSLTGTGVETQYF.

The table lists this clonotype with a few counts. This chain joins TRBV6-2 or TRBV6-3 and TRBJ2-6, with D hard to call. The CDR3 spans 14 residues. Germline V gene data show CDR1 as MNHEY and CDR2 as SVGEGT. V lost 6 bases and J 2 bases, leaving 8 bases between the germline ends. Here the CDR3 reads CASRRNTGANVLTF. CDR3 nucleotide sequence: TGTGCCAGCAGAAGGAATACTGGGGCCAACGTCCTGACTTTC.

This chain connects TRBV11-1 to TRBJ2-7, with D maybe TRBD1 (5 bases). Germline CDR1 and CDR2: SGHAT and FQDESV (reference sequence). CDR3 length equals 15 residues. V was cut by 0 bases and J by 0 bases, with 9 bases left in between. CDR3 DNA: TGTGCCAGCAGCTTAGCAGGGGAAAGCTCCTACGAGCAGTACTTC. Its translation is CASSLAGESSYEQYF. Looking up the rest from reference TRBV11-1 and TRBJ2-7 gives the full variable domain: EAEVAQSPRYKITEKSQAVAFWCDPISGHATLYWYRQILGQGPELLVQFQDESVVDDSQLPKDRFSAERLKGVDSTLKIQPAELGDSAMYLCASSLAGESSYEQYFGPGTRLTVT.

This clonotype has only a few counts. J is TRBJ2-1 and V is TRBV4-3; TRBD2 agrees at 10 bases. Trimming took 6 bases from V and 3 from J; bases not matched to a gene: 5. From germline, CDR1 is LGHNA and CDR2 YSLEER. The CDR3 has 15 amino acids. The DNA for the CDR3 is TGCGCCAGCAGAGCTAGCGGGAGTAACTACAATGAGCAGTTCTTC. It codes for CASRASGSNYNEQFF.

This clonotype was counted only a few times. The CDR3 reads CATSSEDRFYNEQFF. The CDR3 DNA reads TGTGCCACCAGCAGCGAGGACAGGTTCTACAATGAGCAGTTCTTC. The rearrangement links TRBV15 to TRBJ2-1, with 7 bases identical to TRBD1. The CDR3 spans 15 residues. With V trimmed by 3 bases and J by 3 bases, 5 bases remained unmatched. Germline V gives CDR1 LNHNV, CDR2 YYDKDF (reference sequence).

The chain recombines TRBV7-2 with TRBJ2-1, with D tentatively TRBD1 (6 bases). The CDR3 runs to 15 residues. Trimming stripped 1 base from V and 6 bases from J, with 13 bases between. In germline, CDR1 is SGHTA, CDR2 FQGNSA. The CDR3 protein is CASSLEQGRSNEQFF. The CDR3 DNA is TGTGCCAGCAGCTTAGAACAGGGTAGGAGCAATGAGCAGTTCTTC. Using reference TRBV7-2 and TRBJ2-1 for the parts outside the CDR3, the full variable domain is GAGVSQSPSNKVTEKGKDVELRCDPISGHTALYWYRQSLGQGLEFLIYFQGNSAPDKSGLPSDRFSAERTGGSVSTLTIQRTQQEDSAVYLCASSLEQGRSNEQFFGPGTRLTVL.

Only one count was recorded for this clonotype. In DNA, the CDR3 is TGTGCCAGCAGCCCTAGCGGCAGGGCGGGGTCCTACGAGCAGTACTTC. Its protein product is CASSPSGRAGSYEQYF. The chain has TRBV7-2 and TRBJ2-7; 7 nucleotides line up with TRBD2. With V trimmed by 5 bases and J by 1 base, 11 bases remained unmatched. Germline V gives CDR1 SGHTA, CDR2 FQGNSA. This CDR3 region has 16 residues.

The J gene is TRBJ1-5, the V gene TRBV2, with D tentatively TRBD1 (5 bases). Germline V gene data show CDR1 as SNHLY and CDR2 as FYNNEI. The V gene lost 1 base and the J gene lost 4 bases, with 8 bases spanning the gap. The CDR3 length is 14 residues. The CDR3 protein is CASSEGQINQPQHF. In nucleotides, the CDR3 is TGTGCCAGCAGTGAAGGACAGATTAATCAGCCCCAGCATTTT.

V gene TRBV5-1 combines with J gene TRBJ2-7; TRBD2 might be the D (5 bases). The ends were cut back, 3 bases at V and 3 bases at J, with 16 bases in the middle. CDR1 SGHRS and CDR2 YFSETQ come from the germline V gene. The CDR3 sequence is 15 residues long. CDR3 sequence (DNA): TGCGCCAGCAGCTATGACTTGGGAGTTAGCTACGAGCAGTACTTC. Amino acids: CASSYDLGVSYEQYF.

This clonotype came up a few times. V and J are TRBV12-3 or TRBV12-4 and TRBJ2-3; 9 bases are a match to TRBD2. CDR3 length: 16 amino acids. V shed 1 base, J shed 4 bases, and the junction held 6 bases outside the gene matches. Here the CDR3 reads CASSLELAGKPDTQYF. The CDR3 coding sequence is TGTGCCAGCAGTTTAGAACTAGCGGGTAAACCAGATACGCAGTATTTT.

The V and J genes are TRBV6-5 and TRBJ2-7; TRBD2 matches at 12 bases. CDR1 and CDR2 (germline): MNHEY, SVGAGI. After removal of 0 bases from V and 6 bases from J, the junction contained 9 bases not matched to a gene. The CDR3 spans 17 residues. The CDR3 coding sequence is TGTGCCAGCAGTTACTCGAGCCTAGCGGGAGGGCATAGCGAGCAGTACTTC. This encodes CASSYSSLAGGHSEQYF.

The chain has TRBV28 and TRBJ2-2; D is unclear. V was clipped by 2 bases and J by 3 bases, with 13 bases between them. Germline assignment: CDR1 MDHEN and CDR2 SYDVKM. The CDR3 totals 16 residues. CDR3 in amino acids: CASSLAGRRDTGELFF. The CDR3, as DNA: TGTGCCAGCAGTTTAGCTGGGCGAAGGGACACCGGGGAGCTGTTTTTT. The variable domain in full, completed from reference TRBV28 and TRBJ2-2, reads DVKVTQSSRYLVKRTGEKVFLECVQDMDHENMFWYRQDPGLGLRLIYFSYDVKMKEKGDIPEGYSVSREKKERFSLILESASTNQTSMYLCASSLAGRRDTGELFFGEGSRLTVL.

The sample holds a few counts of this clonotype. In nucleotides, the CDR3 is TGTGCCAGCAGCCTACCGGGACTAGCGAACCAGTTCTTC. Its translation: CASSLPGLANQFF. The chain couples TRBV7-9 to TRBJ2-1; 10 positions agree with TRBD2. Germline-derived CDR1 and CDR2 are SEHNR and FQNEAQ (reference sequence). J gave up 13 bases and V 5 bases, and 8 bases lay outside the gene matches. The CDR3 is 13 residues long.

The gene calls are TRBV24-1 and TRBJ2-3; 12 nucleotides align to TRBD2. CDR3 size: 20 residues. V dropped 0 bases and J dropped 3; count of bases not matched to a gene: 12. Germline V CDR1 and CDR2: KGHDR, SFDVKD. CDR3 region: CATSDLRASGGAIDTDTQYF. For the CDR3, the DNA is TGTGCCACCAGTGATTTGAGGGCTAGCGGGGGGGCGATTGATACAGATACGCAGTATTTT.

V usage is TRBV7-9 and J usage is TRBJ1-1; tentative D call: TRBD1 (6 bases). V lost 6 bases and J 3 bases, leaving 17 bases between the germline ends. Germline CDR1 is SEHNR and CDR2 is FQNEAQ (reference sequence). This CDR3 comprises 15 residues. CDR3 bases: TGTGCCAGCAGATATGAGCGGGGGGCCTACACTGAAGCTTTCTTT. This codes for CASRYERGAYTEAFF.

The CDR3 loop is CSARVGEGRDTQYF. The CDR3 nucleotides read TGCAGTGCTAGAGTTGGCGAAGGGCGAGATACGCAGTATTTT. J is TRBJ2-3 and V is TRBV20-1; no firm D call. The CDR3 extends over 14 amino acids. Trimming left V 1 base short and J 5 bases short, with 13 bases between. Germline assignment: CDR1 DFQATT and CDR2 SNEGSKA (reference sequence).

The chain employs TRBV5-6 and TRBJ1-5; 8 positions agree with TRBD1. This CDR3 spans 14 amino acids. V trimming: 4 bases; J trimming: 6 bases; junction bases outside the gene matches: 6. The germline CDR1 and CDR2 sequences are SGHDT and YYEEEE. The CDR3 is CASSRDRGGQPQHF. CDR3 bases: TGTGCCAGCAGCCGCGACAGGGGAGGTCAGCCCCAGCATTTT.